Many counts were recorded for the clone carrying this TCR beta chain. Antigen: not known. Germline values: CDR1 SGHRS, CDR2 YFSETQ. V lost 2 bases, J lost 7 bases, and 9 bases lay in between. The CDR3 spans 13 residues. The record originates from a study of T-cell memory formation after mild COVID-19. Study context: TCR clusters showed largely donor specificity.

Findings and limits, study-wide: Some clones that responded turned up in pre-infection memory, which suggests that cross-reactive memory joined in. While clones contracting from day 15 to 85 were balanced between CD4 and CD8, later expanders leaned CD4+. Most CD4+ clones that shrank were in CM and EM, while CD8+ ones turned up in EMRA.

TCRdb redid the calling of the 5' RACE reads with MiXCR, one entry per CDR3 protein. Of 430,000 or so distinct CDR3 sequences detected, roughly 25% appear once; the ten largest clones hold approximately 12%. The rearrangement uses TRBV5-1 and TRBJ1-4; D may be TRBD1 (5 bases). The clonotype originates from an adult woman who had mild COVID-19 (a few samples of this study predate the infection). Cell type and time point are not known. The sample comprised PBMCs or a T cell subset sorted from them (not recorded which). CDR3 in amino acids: CASSFQGGEKLFF. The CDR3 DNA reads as TGCGCCAGCAGCTTCCAGGGAGGTGAAAAACTGTTTTTT.